This paragraph covers one TCR beta chain sequence. The antigen is unknown. Some clones are missing from TCRdb's copy, which holds only in-frame ones; the method was immunoSEQ multiplex PCR. This table holds about 110,000 clones, approximately 94% found once. V was shortened by 5 bases and J by 1 base, with 12 bases between the two germline ends. The CDR3 totals 14 residues. CDR1 and CDR2 from the germline V gene are LNHDA and SQIVND (reference sequence). This specimen belongs to a study of graft-versus-host responses after intestinal transplantation. In the study overall: Every one of the recipients received anti-thymocyte globulin induction and afterwards took tacrolimus and steroids for about 3 years.

Sequenced material: unstimulated CD4+ T cells sorted from spleen or lymph node cells, taken before transplant. V usage is TRBV19 and J usage is TRBJ2-7, with D perhaps assigned TRBD1 or TRBD2 (6 bases each). The receptor was derived from a human donor who was the organ donor for an intestinal transplant. This CDR3 reads CASSPRGGSYEQYF. The CDR3 DNA reads TGTGCCAGTAGTCCAAGAGGGGGGTCCTACGAGCAGTACTTC.